These 11 T cell receptor beta chains were all obtained from the same sample, sequenced in a study of long-term antiretroviral therapy in people with HIV. They ran version v3.0 of the immunoSEQ assay at survey level. Method: immunoSEQ multiplex PCR; TCRdb's copy keeps in-frame clones and lacks some. Found here are 6,700 or so clones, about two thirds of them singletons; the top ten hold 6.5% to 8.5%. The sample consisted of unsorted PBMCs, taken 0.1 years before starting antiretroviral therapy. Receptors originate from a man between 18 and 35 years old with HIV.

The chain recombines TRBV4-2 with TRBJ2-3, with TRBD2 matching 16 bases. The CDR3 is made up of 18 amino acids. After removal of 3 bases from V and 4 bases from J, the junction contained 7 bases not matched to a gene. Germline-derived CDR1 and CDR2 are LGHNA and YNFKEQ. The CDR3 DNA sequence: TGTGCCAGCAGCCAGGAGGGACTAGCGGGGGGGAGGGCAGATACGCAGTATTTT. This sequence encodes CASSQEGLAGGRADTQYF.

This clone appeared a few times. The rearrangement uses TRBV5-4 and TRBJ1-2, with TRBD1 as a possible D gene (5 bases). The germline V gene has CDR1 SGHNT and CDR2 YYREEE (reference sequence). The V and J ends lost 0 bases and 0 bases respectively, with 9 bases between them. The CDR3 loop spans 15 amino acids. CDR3 region: CASSLADTPNYGYTF. DNA for the CDR3: TGTGCCAGCAGCTTGGCGGACACTCCTAACTATGGCTACACCTTC.

The J gene is TRBJ2-5, the V gene TRBV5-1, with TRBD2 matching over 10 bases. The CDR3 consists of 16 residues. After removal of 0 bases from V and 1 base from J, the junction contained 3 bases not matched to a gene. Germline CDR1 reads SGHRS; CDR2 reads YFSETQ. The CDR3 DNA sequence: TGCGCCAGCAGCTTGGGGCTAGCGGGGGCCCAAGAGACCCAGTACTTC. Amino acids: CASSLGLAGAQETQYF.

The chain has TRBV11-3 and TRBJ2-3, with a tentative D call TRBD2 (5 bases). The ends were cut back, 5 bases at V and 5 bases at J, with 11 bases in the middle. The CDR3 runs 13 residues. CDR1 and CDR2 from the germline V gene are SGHNT and YENEEA. The CDR3 bases are TGTGCCAGCAGCCCCGCGGGCCGAGATACGCAGTATTTT. It codes for CASSPAGRDTQYF.

Here the CDR3 DNA reads TGTGCCAGCAGAACAGGGTGGAAGCCCCAGCATTTT. This encodes CASRTGWKPQHF. The genes are TRBV6-1 and TRBJ1-5, with D perhaps matching TRBD1 (6 bases). The germline CDR1 and CDR2 sequences are MNHNS and SASEGT. The CDR3 extends over 12 amino acids. Trimming shortened V by 6 bases and J by 8 bases, and 11 bases separated the two germline ends.

The V call is TRBV5-5, the J call TRBJ1-1, with D unclear. The CDR3 contains 14 residues. Germline V CDR1 and CDR2: SGHKS, YYEKEE (reference sequence). V shed 2 bases and J shed 2 bases, with 10 bases lying between them. The CDR3 spells CASSFRIANTEAFF. For the CDR3, the DNA is TGTGCCAGCAGCTTTAGGATAGCCAACACTGAAGCTTTCTTT.

This clone was recorded only once. The rearrangement links TRBV13 to TRBJ1-1; maybe TRBD1 (5 bases). Trimming took off 3 bases at V and 4 bases at J, with 15 bases between the two ends. Germline CDR1 PRHDT, CDR2 FYEKMQ (reference sequence). The CDR3 has 15 amino acids. The CDR3 DNA reads as TGTGCCAGCAGCTTTGGTGGGGCTTCGGGCACTGAAGCTTTCTTT. Its translation is CASSFGGASGTEAFF.

The chain has TRBV7-9 and TRBJ1-1; a weak D match, TRBD1 (5 bases). In germline, CDR1 is SEHNR, CDR2 FQNEAQ (reference sequence). There are 14 residues in the CDR3. The germline V and J ends were trimmed by 2 bases and 8 bases, with 15 bases remaining between them. DNA of the CDR3: TGTGCCAGCAGCTTACACGCGACAGAGCCAGAAGCTTTCTTT. Its translation: CASSLHATEPEAFF.

The rearrangement uses TRBV10-3 and TRBJ1-2; D is undetermined. V lost 6 bases to trimming and J lost 0 bases, with 14 bases between them. This CDR3 contains 15 residues. CDR1 is ENHRY and CDR2 is SYGVKD in the germline V gene. The CDR3, as DNA: TGTGCCATCAGCGGTCATAGTGAAGCTAACTATGGCTACACCTTC. Translating it yields CAISGHSEANYGYTF.

The chain joins TRBV28 to TRBJ2-1; TRBD2 matches 10 bases. Trimming took 3 bases from V and 1 from J; bases not matched to a gene: 3. The CDR3 runs to 16 residues. Germline CDR1 MDHEN, CDR2 SYDVKM. CDR3 sequence: CASSLHSGGSYNEQFF. The CDR3 DNA reads TGTGCCAGCAGTTTGCATAGCGGGGGGTCCTACAATGAGCAGTTCTTC.

The chain recombines TRBV27 with TRBJ1-2; D may be TRBD1 (5 bases). Germline values: CDR1 MNHEY, CDR2 SMNVEV (reference sequence). The CDR3 is made up of 13 amino acids. V lost 6 bases to trimming and J lost 8 bases, with 16 bases between them. DNA of the CDR3: TGTGCCAGCAGGAGCAGGGCTTTGGACGGCTACACCTTC. Amino acids: CASRSRALDGYTF.